There are many counts of the clone carrying this T cell receptor (beta chain). Its antigen is currently unknown. The record originates from a study of early T cells in non-severe SARS-CoV-2 infection. Regarding the study as a whole: Anti-spike CD8 specificities were favored by VDJdb matching, whose results missed private and CD4 specificities.

Individual cDNA molecules were tagged with unique molecular identifiers. TCRdb passed the 5' RACE reads through MiXCR, listing each CDR3 protein once. The table has about 90,000 distinct CDR3 sequences, approximately 12% seen once. Looked up from germline, CDR1 is DFQATT and CDR2 is SNEGSKA (reference sequence). The CDR3 spans 12 residues. Trimming took off 2 bases at V and 4 bases at J, with 8 bases between the two ends. The chain employs TRBV20-1 and TRBJ2-5; D gene unclear. Source: whole blood, taken at baseline. This receptor was obtained from an adult who was a healthcare worker with PCR-confirmed SARS-CoV-2 infection or an uninfected control (not recorded which). Here the CDR3 DNA reads TGCAGTGCTAGACCTTACGGAGAGACCCAGTACTTC. It specifies CSARPYGETQYF.